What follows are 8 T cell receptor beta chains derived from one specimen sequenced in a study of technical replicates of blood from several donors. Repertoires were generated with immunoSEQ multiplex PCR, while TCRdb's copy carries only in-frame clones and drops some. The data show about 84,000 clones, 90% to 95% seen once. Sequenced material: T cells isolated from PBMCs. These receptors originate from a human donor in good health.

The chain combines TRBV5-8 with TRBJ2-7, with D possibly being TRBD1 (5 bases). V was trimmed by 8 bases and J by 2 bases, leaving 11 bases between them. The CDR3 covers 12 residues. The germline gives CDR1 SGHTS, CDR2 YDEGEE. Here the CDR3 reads CASTTGPYEQYF. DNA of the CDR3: TGTGCCAGTACAACAGGCCCCTACGAGCAGTACTTC.

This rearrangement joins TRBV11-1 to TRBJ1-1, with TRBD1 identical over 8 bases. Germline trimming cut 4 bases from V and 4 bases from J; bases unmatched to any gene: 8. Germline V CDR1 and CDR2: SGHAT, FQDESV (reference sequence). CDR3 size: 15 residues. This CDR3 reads CASSSPFTGGTEAFF. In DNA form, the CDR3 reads TGTGCCAGCAGCTCGCCCTTCACAGGGGGCACTGAAGCTTTCTTT.

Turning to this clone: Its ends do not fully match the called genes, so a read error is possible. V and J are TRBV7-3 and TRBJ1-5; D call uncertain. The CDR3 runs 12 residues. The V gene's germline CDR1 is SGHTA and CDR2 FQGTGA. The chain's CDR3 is CASSPTNQSQHF. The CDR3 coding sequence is TGTGCCAGCAGCCCAACTAATCAGTCCCAGCATTTT.

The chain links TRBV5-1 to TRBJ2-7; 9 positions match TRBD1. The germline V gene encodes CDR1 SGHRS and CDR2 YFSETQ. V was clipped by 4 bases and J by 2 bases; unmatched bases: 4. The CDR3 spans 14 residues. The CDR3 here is CASSLGQGAYEQYF. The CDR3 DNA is TGCGCCAGCAGCCTGGGACAGGGAGCCTACGAGCAGTACTTC. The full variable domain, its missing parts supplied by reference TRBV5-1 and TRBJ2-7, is KAGVTQTPRYLIKTRGQQVTLSCSPISGHRSVSWYQQTPGQGLQFLFEYFSETQRNKGNFPGRFSGRQFSNSRSEMNVSTLELGDSALYLCASSLGQGAYEQYFGPGTRLTVT.

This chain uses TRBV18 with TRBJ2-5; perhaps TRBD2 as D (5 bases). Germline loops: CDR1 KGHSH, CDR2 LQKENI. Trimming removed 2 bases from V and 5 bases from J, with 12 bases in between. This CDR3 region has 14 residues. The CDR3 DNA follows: TGTGCCAGCTCACCAAGGGAGCTGGGTGAGACCCAGTACTTC. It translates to CASSPRELGETQYF.

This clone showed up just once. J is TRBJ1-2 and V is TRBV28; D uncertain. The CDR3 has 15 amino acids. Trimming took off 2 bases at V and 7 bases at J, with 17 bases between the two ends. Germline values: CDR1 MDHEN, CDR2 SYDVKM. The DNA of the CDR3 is TGTGCCAGCAGTTTACGAATACTCTGGCGGGTTGGCTACACCTTC. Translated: CASSLRILWRVGYTF.

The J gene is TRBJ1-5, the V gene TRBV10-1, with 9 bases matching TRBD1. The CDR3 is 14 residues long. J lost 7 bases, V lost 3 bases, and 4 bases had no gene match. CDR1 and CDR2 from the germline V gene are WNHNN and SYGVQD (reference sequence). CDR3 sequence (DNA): TGCGCCAGCAGTGACGGGACAGGGTGGCAGCCCCAGCATTTT. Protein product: CASSDGTGWQPQHF.

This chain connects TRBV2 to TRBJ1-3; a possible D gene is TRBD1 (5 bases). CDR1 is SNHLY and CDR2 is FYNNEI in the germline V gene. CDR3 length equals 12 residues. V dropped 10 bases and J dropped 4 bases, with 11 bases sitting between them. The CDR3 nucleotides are TGTGCCAACCAGGGTAGCGGAAACACCATATATTTT. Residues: CANQGSGNTIYF.